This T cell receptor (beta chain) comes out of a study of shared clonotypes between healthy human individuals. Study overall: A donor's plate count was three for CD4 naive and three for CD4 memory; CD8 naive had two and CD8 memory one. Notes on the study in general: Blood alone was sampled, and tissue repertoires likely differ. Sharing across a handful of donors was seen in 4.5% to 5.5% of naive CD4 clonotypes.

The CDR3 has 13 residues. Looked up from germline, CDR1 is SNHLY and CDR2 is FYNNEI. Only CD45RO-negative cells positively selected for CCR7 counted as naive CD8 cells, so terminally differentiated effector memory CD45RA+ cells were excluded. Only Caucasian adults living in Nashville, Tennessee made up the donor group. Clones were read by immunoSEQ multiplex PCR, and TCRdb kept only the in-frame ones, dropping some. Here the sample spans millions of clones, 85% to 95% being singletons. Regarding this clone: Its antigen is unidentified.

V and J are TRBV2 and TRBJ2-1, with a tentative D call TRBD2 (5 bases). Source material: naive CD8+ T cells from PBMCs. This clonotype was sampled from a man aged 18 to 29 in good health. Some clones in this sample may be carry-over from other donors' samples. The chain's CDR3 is CAHREPRSDEQFF. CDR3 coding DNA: TGTGCTCATCGGGAACCACGGAGCGATGAGCAGTTCTTC.